These 32 T cell receptor beta chains originate from one sample sequenced in a study of blood T cell repertoires in COVID-19. Clones were sequenced by immunoSEQ multiplex PCR, and TCRdb holds only the in-frame ones, with some missing. The sample yields about 100,000 clones, 90% to 95% seen once. Sequencing used peripheral blood. The receptors were gathered from a man in his forties or fifties with active COVID-19.

This chain joins TRBV5-5 and TRBJ2-5; 7 nucleotides match TRBD1. Per the germline V gene, CDR1 is SGHKS and CDR2 is YYEKEE (reference sequence). This CDR3 spans 15 amino acids. J was trimmed by 0 bases and V by 2 bases; bases with no gene match: 4. CDR3 in amino acids: CASSFLTGYQETQYF. DNA for the CDR3: TGTGCCAGCAGCTTCCTGACAGGGTACCAAGAGACCCAGTACTTC.

This chain connects TRBV6-5 to TRBJ1-4, with D possibly TRBD1 on 5 matching bases. The CDR3 has 13 amino acids. Germline CDR1 and CDR2: MNHEY and SVGAGI. V lost 0 bases and J lost 12, with 11 bases in between. CDR3 amino acids: CASSYSHGAELFF. The CDR3 DNA is TGTGCCAGCAGTTACTCCCATGGGGCCGAACTGTTTTTT.

The chain joins TRBV19 to TRBJ2-1; 9 nucleotides agree with TRBD1. The CDR3 extends over 16 amino acids. Germline values: CDR1 LNHDA, CDR2 SQIVND (reference sequence). J gave up 2 bases and V 5 bases, and 7 bases lay outside the gene matches. The CDR3 region has the DNA TGTGCCAGTAGTTCTGACCGGGACAGGGCCTACAATGAGCAGTTCTTC. This codes for CASSSDRDRAYNEQFF.

This clone was counted once. The chain uses TRBV5-1 and TRBJ1-4, with D possibly being TRBD1 (5 bases). Trimming cost V 0 bases and J 4 bases, with 13 bases left between them. This CDR3 has 16 amino acids. Looked up from germline, CDR1 is SGHRS and CDR2 is YFSETQ. The CDR3 sequence is CASSLAGGANNEKLFF. Written as DNA, the CDR3 is TGCGCCAGCAGCTTGGCCGGCGGGGCAAATAATGAAAAACTGTTTTTT.

The gene calls are TRBV7-9 and TRBJ2-3; 7 nucleotides match TRBD2. The CDR3 sequence is 16 residues long. The V segment lost 5 bases and the J segment 6 bases; nucleotides outside the gene matches: 14. Germline loops: CDR1 SEHNR, CDR2 FQNEAQ (reference sequence). The CDR3 is CASSRTSGVGADTQYF. The CDR3 DNA follows: TGTGCCAGCAGCCGCACCAGCGGGGTAGGAGCGGATACGCAGTATTTT.

The chain carries TRBV5-6 and TRBJ2-2; weak D call: TRBD1 (6 bases). Germline CDR1 reads SGHDT; CDR2 reads YYEEEE. V was pared by 0 bases and J by 2 bases, with 8 bases between. The CDR3 totals 15 residues. CDR3 DNA sequence: TGTGCCAGCAGCTTGGTGGGACAAAACACCGGGGAGCTGTTTTTT. Its translation: CASSLVGQNTGELFF.

This clone showed up just once. CDR3 region: CASRRTTGELFF. In nucleotides, the CDR3 is TGTGCCAGCAGACGGACAACCGGGGAGCTGTTTTTT. The V call is TRBV12-3 or TRBV12-4, the J call TRBJ2-2; perhaps TRBD1 as D (5 bases). CDR3 size: 12 residues. V gave up 6 bases and J gave up 5 bases, with 7 bases separating them.

The V gene is TRBV5-1, the J gene TRBJ2-1; the match to TRBD1 covers 11 bases. Unmatched junction bases numbered 4, after V lost 5 bases and J lost 3 bases. This CDR3 spans 15 amino acids. In germline, CDR1 is SGHRS, CDR2 YFSETQ. The chain's CDR3 is CASRSGQGDYNEQFF. The CDR3 DNA follows: TGCGCCAGCAGGTCGGGACAGGGGGACTACAATGAGCAGTTCTTC.

The V call is TRBV30, the J call TRBJ2-7; weak D call: TRBD2 (5 bases). Germline CDR1 GTSNPN, CDR2 SVGIG (reference sequence). Between the trimmed V and J ends, which lost 0 bases and 7 bases, there was a span of 13 bases. The CDR3 consists of 13 residues. For the CDR3, the DNA is TGTGCCTGGAGTGTAGATTGGACTCGAGAGCAGTACGTC. This sequence encodes CAWSVDWTREQYV.

The chain links TRBV6-5 to TRBJ1-2, with 10 bases matching TRBD1. The trim removed 6 bases at V and 2 bases at J, leaving 0 bases unmatched. CDR1 is MNHEY, CDR2 SVGAGI, per germline. This CDR3 is built from 13 residues. The chain's CDR3 is CASRGQGNYGYTF. CDR3 DNA: TGTGCCAGCAGGGGACAGGGGAACTATGGCTACACCTTC.

V is TRBV5-1 and J is TRBJ2-2; D unresolved. This CDR3 comprises 15 residues. CDR1 SGHRS and CDR2 YFSETQ come from the germline V gene. V shed 3 bases and J shed 0 bases, with 9 bases lying between them. Here the CDR3 DNA reads TGCGCCAGCAGCTCTAAAACCTCGAACACCGGGGAGCTGTTTTTT. It codes for CASSSKTSNTGELFF.

This clone has only one observation. The chain carries TRBV2 and TRBJ1-5; D unclear. Trimming took off 4 bases at V and 3 bases at J, with 7 bases between the two ends. Germline lookup yields CDR1 SNHLY and CDR2 FYNNEI. The CDR3 contains 13 residues. CDR3 nucleotides: TGTGCCAGCAGTGTTCTTTTCAATCAGCCCCAGCATTTT. Translated, it gives CASSVLFNQPQHF.

The sample holds a few counts of this clone. J is TRBJ1-6 and V is TRBV7-9; D unclear. This CDR3 is built from 14 residues. Trimming took off 5 bases at V and 6 bases at J, with 11 bases between the two ends. Germline V gene sequence: CDR1 SEHNR, CDR2 FQNEAQ (reference sequence). The CDR3 loop is CASSPPSLNSPLHF. CDR3 coding DNA: TGTGCCAGCAGCCCCCCGAGCCTTAATTCACCCCTCCACTTT. The complete variable domain, with remaining parts taken from reference TRBV7-9 and TRBJ1-6, reads DTGVSQNPRHKITKRGQNVTFRCDPISEHNRLYWYRQTLGQGPEFLTYFQNEAQLEKSRLLSDRFSAERPKGSFSTLEIQRTEQGDSAMYLCASSPPSLNSPLHFGNGTRLTVT.

This clone was observed a few times. The V and J genes are TRBV11-2 and TRBJ2-6; D not certain. Germline V lookup: CDR1 SGHAT, CDR2 FQNNGV. V was clipped by 3 bases and J by 2 bases, with 2 bases between them. This CDR3 has 13 residues. Written as DNA, the CDR3 is TGTGCCAGCAGCTTCGCTGGGGCCAACGTCCTGACTTTC. It codes for CASSFAGANVLTF.

The chain carries TRBV28 and TRBJ1-6, with TRBD1 as a possible D gene (6 bases). From germline, CDR1 is MDHEN and CDR2 SYDVKM. The V end was cut by 3 bases, the J end by 10 bases, with 7 bases between. The CDR3 is 12 residues long. This chain's CDR3 is CASSFGQSPLHF. CDR3 in DNA: TGTGCCAGCAGTTTTGGACAGTCACCCCTCCACTTT.

This rearrangement joins TRBV23-1 to TRBJ2-2; 9 bases agree with TRBD1. TRBV23-1 qualifies as an ORF whose function is uncertain. CDR3 length: 17 residues. V trimming: 2 bases; J trimming: 4 bases; junction bases outside the gene matches: 8. This CDR3 reads CASSQAGQGEVTGELFF. The CDR3 DNA is TGCGCCAGCAGTCAAGCGGGACAGGGCGAAGTCACCGGGGAGCTGTTTTTT.

The chain recombines TRBV19 with TRBJ1-5, with no clear D. The CDR3 is made up of 14 amino acids. The germline V gene encodes CDR1 LNHDA and CDR2 SQIVND (reference sequence). Trimming cost V 7 bases and J 2 bases, with 12 bases left between them. The CDR3 loop reads CASTKQFGNQPQHF. In DNA, the CDR3 is TGTGCCAGTACCAAACAATTTGGCAATCAGCCCCAGCATTTT. Full variable domain (rest looked up from reference TRBV19 and TRBJ1-5): DGGITQSPKYLFRKEGQNVTLSCEQNLNHDAMYWYRQDPGQGLRLIYYSQIVNDFQKGDIAEGYSVSREKKESFPLTVTSAQKNPTAFYLCASTKQFGNQPQHFGDGTRLSIL.

The gene calls are TRBV9 and TRBJ2-2; no reliable D call. The CDR3 is 14 residues long. Germline values: CDR1 SGDLS, CDR2 YYNGEE. The V end lost 0 bases, the J end lost 4 bases, and 7 bases lay between the germline ends. CDR3 loop: CASSVEAVTGELFF. CDR3 DNA sequence: TGTGCCAGCAGCGTAGAGGCGGTCACCGGGGAGCTGTTTTTT.

V is TRBV27 and J is TRBJ2-1; 7 bases agree with TRBD2. Germline V gene data show CDR1 as MNHEY and CDR2 as SMNVEV (reference sequence). CDR3 length equals 13 residues. The junction had 10 bases not matched to a gene; V was cut back by 10 bases and J by 7 bases. The CDR3 nucleotides read TGTGCCACCATAGGACTAGTAGGTAATGAGCAGTTCTTC. It is translated as CATIGLVGNEQFF.

This chain links TRBV6-5 with TRBJ1-1; TRBD1 matches 9 bases. The CDR3 has 14 residues. J gave up 0 bases and V 6 bases, and 2 bases lay outside the gene matches. The germline V gene encodes CDR1 MNHEY and CDR2 SVGAGI. In DNA, the CDR3 is TGTGCCAGCAGGGGACAGGGTATGAACACTGAAGCTTTCTTT. Its protein is CASRGQGMNTEAFF.

This clone was picked up a small number of times. The J gene is TRBJ1-3, the V gene TRBV5-1, with 7 bases matching TRBD1. Germline-derived CDR1 and CDR2 are SGHRS and YFSETQ. J was trimmed by 0 bases and V by 4 bases; bases with no gene match: 4. This CDR3 is 15 amino acids long. The CDR3 is CASSIQGSSGNTIYF. The DNA of the CDR3 is TGCGCCAGCAGCATACAGGGGAGCTCTGGAAACACCATATATTTT.

The J gene is TRBJ2-7, the V gene TRBV19; 7 positions agree with TRBD1. CDR3 length: 16 residues. The V and J ends lost 0 bases and 5 bases, in that order; junction bases with no gene match: 10. Germline V gives CDR1 LNHDA, CDR2 SQIVND (reference sequence). The CDR3 nucleotides are TGTGCCAGTAGTATAGAATGGAGAGGGGGCGGCGACGAGCAGTACTTC. Its protein product is CASSIEWRGGGDEQYF.

V usage is TRBV6-5 and J usage is TRBJ2-3; 7 positions match TRBD2. CDR1 is MNHEY and CDR2 is SVGAGI in the germline V gene. The CDR3 covers 16 residues. The trim removed 2 bases at V and 6 bases at J, leaving 11 bases unmatched. CDR3 DNA sequence: TGTGCCAGCAGTTACCTAGCGGTACTGGGGGGGGATACGCAGTATTTT. Amino acids: CASSYLAVLGGDTQYF.

The V gene is TRBV29-1, the J gene TRBJ1-1, with unresolved D. CDR1 is SQVTM and CDR2 is ANQGSEA in the germline V gene. V lost 0 bases and J 9 bases, leaving 14 bases between the germline ends. The CDR3 runs 13 residues. The CDR3 loop is CSVEEGRATKAFF. The CDR3 DNA is TGCAGCGTTGAAGAAGGTCGAGCTACTAAAGCTTTCTTT.

The chain recombines TRBV19 with TRBJ1-2, with a possible D match to TRBD1 (6 bases). V was shortened by 9 bases and J by 4 bases, with 12 bases between the two germline ends. Germline CDR1 and CDR2: LNHDA and SQIVND (reference sequence). This CDR3 is built from 12 residues. The CDR3 DNA sequence: TGTGCCAGCCGAGGACAGCTCTATGGCTACACCTTC. Translation gives CASRGQLYGYTF.

This rearrangement joins TRBV2 to TRBJ1-6; D perhaps matches TRBD1 (6 bases). From germline, CDR1 is SNHLY and CDR2 FYNNEI. Trimming cost V 6 bases and J 7 bases, with 13 bases left between them. The CDR3 consists of 14 residues. The CDR3 spells CASRTGLGNSPLHF. The CDR3 region has the DNA TGTGCCAGCAGAACAGGGCTCGGGAATTCACCCCTCCACTTT.

The chain links TRBV11-2 to TRBJ2-1; 10 positions match TRBD2. CDR3 length: 17 amino acids. Germline V gene sequence: CDR1 SGHAT, CDR2 FQNNGV. Trimming cost V 2 bases and J 1 base; bases outside gene matches: 5. The CDR3 spells CASSLSQAGGSYNEQFF. The CDR3 DNA reads as TGTGCCAGCAGCTTATCACAAGCGGGGGGGTCCTACAATGAGCAGTTCTTC.

The chain carries TRBV3-1 (or the pseudogene TRBV3-2) and TRBJ2-1; 10 bases align to TRBD2. Germline V lookup: CDR1 LGHDT, CDR2 YNNKEL (reference sequence). V lost 1 base and J lost 8; bases outside the gene matches: 5. The CDR3 is 15 residues long. CDR3 sequence reads: CASSQGLAGVHEQFF. CDR3 nucleotide sequence: TGTGCCAGCAGCCAAGGCCTAGCGGGGGTCCATGAGCAGTTCTTC.

The rearrangement uses TRBV15 and TRBJ2-5; 8 bases map to TRBD1. Germline V gene sequence: CDR1 LNHNV, CDR2 YYDKDF (reference sequence). With V trimmed by 8 bases and J by 4 bases, 12 bases remained unmatched. The CDR3 is 15 residues long. The CDR3 loop reads CATGQGGAVGETQYF. CDR3 DNA sequence: TGTGCCACCGGACAGGGAGGCGCGGTGGGAGAGACCCAGTACTTC.

V is TRBV5-1 and J is TRBJ1-6, with TRBD1 matching 8 bases. Germline CDR1 SGHRS, CDR2 YFSETQ. V lost 4 bases, J lost 10 bases, and 7 bases stayed unmatched. The CDR3 runs to 14 residues. CDR3 DNA: TGCGCCAGCAGCACAGGGACAGGACGATCACCCCTCCACTTT. It specifies CASSTGTGRSPLHF.

The rearrangement uses TRBV4-1 and TRBJ1-6; D is unresolved. The V gene's germline CDR1 is MGHRA and CDR2 YSYEKL. Trimming removed 2 bases at V and 5 bases at J, with 7 bases between. The CDR3 is 14 amino acids. The CDR3 sequence: CASSQSPDNSPLHF. DNA of the CDR3: TGCGCCAGCAGCCAATCACCGGATAATTCACCCCTCCACTTT.

The chain has TRBV4-1 and TRBJ2-1, with 7 bases that match TRBD2. V was pared by 4 bases and J by 2 bases, with 5 bases of the junction left unmatched. The germline CDR1 and CDR2 sequences are MGHRA and YSYEKL. The CDR3 consists of 15 residues. This CDR3 reads CASSPGGGTYNEQFF. The CDR3 DNA reads as TGCGCCAGCAGCCCTGGGGGGGGTACCTACAATGAGCAGTTCTTC.